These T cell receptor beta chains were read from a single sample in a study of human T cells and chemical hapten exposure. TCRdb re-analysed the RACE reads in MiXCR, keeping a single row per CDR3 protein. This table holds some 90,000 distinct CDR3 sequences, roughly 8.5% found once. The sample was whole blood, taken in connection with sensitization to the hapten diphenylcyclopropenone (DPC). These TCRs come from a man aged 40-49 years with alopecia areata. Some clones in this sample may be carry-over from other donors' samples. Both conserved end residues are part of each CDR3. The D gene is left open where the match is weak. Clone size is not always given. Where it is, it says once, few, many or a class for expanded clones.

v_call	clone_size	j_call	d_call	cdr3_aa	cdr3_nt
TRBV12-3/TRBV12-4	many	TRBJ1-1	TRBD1	CASTPGQGEAFF	TGTGCCAGCACCCCGGGACAGGGAGAAGCTTTCTTT
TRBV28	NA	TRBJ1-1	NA	CASSLYGIEAFF	TGTGCCAGCAGTTTATACGGGATTGAAGCTTTCTTT
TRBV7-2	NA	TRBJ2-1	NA	CASSRVEGLPYNEQFF	TGTGCCAGCAGTAGGGTGGAGGGCCTACCCTACAATGAGCAGTTCTTC
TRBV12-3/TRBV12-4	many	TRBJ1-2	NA	CASSLMAGVIYGYTF	TGTGCCAGCAGTTTAATGGCAGGGGTGATCTATGGCTACACCTTC
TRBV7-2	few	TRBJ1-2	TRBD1	CASSSRDSGGYTF	TGTGCCAGCAGCTCAAGGGACAGCGGGGGCTACACCTTC
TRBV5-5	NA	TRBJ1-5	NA	CASSLDSGQPQHF	TGTGCCAGCAGCTTGGACTCGGGTCAGCCCCAGCATTTT
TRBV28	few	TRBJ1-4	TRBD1	CASSGGDRVNEKLFF	TGTGCCAGCAGTGGGGGGGACAGGGTAAATGAAAAACTGTTTTTT
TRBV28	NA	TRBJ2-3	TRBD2	CASTPGTNTDTQYF	TGTGCCAGCACCCCCGGGACTAACACAGATACGCAGTATTTT
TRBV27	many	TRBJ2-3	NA	CASSLKRTDTQYF	TGTGCCAGCAGTTTAAAACGCACAGATACGCAGTATTTT
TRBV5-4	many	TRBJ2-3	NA	CASSLRGAVTDTQYF	TGTGCCAGCAGCCTCCGCGGAGCAGTAACAGATACGCAGTATTTT
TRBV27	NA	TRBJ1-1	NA	CASSLGDMRTEAFF	TGTGCCAGCTCGCTCGGGGACATGAGGACTGAAGCTTTCTTT
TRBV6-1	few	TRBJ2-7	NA	CASSDRSYEQYF	TGTGCCAGCAGTGATAGGTCCTACGAGCAGTACTTC
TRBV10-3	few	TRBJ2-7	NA	CASLGAPSNYEQYF	TGTGCCTCCCTGGGGGCCCCCTCCAACTACGAGCAGTACTTC
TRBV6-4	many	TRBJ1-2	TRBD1	CASPRDSIFYGYTF	TGTGCCAGCCCCCGGGACAGCATCTTCTATGGCTACACCTTC
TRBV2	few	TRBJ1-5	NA	CASSARGDSNQPQHF	TGTGCCAGCAGTGCGAGAGGAGATAGCAATCAGCCCCAGCATTTT
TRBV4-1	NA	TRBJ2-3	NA	CASSPLPGGTDTQYF	TGCGCCAGCAGCCCCTTACCAGGGGGCACAGATACGCAGTATTTT
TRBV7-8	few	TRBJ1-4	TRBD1	CASSFNPQGATGEKLFF	TGTGCCAGCAGCTTCAATCCACAGGGGGCTACGGGTGAAAAACTGTTTTTT
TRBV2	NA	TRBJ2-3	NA	CASSRDAGSTDTQYF	TGTGCCAGCAGCCGGGACGCCGGTAGCACAGATACGCAGTATTTT
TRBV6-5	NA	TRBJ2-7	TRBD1	CASSFAGTGGGEQYF	TGTGCCAGCAGTTTCGCCGGGACAGGGGGAGGCGAGCAGTACTTC
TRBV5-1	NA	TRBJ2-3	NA	CASSLVLGNTDTQYF	TGCGCCAGCAGCTTGGTGCTCGGGAACACAGATACGCAGTATTTT
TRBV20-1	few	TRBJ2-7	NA	CSARIRVLDEQYF	TGCAGTGCTAGAATTCGGGTCCTTGACGAGCAGTACTTC
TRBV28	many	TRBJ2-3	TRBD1	CASSLWRGRIGTDTQYF	TGTGCCAGCAGTTTATGGAGGGGGCGGATAGGCACAGATACGCAGTATTTT
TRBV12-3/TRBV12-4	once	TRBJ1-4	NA	CASLREGGAHEKLFF	TGTGCCAGCCTTCGGGAGGGAGGGGCACATGAAAAACTGTTTTTT
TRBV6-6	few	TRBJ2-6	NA	CASSYGGANVLTF	TGTGCCAGCAGTTACGGGGGGGCCAACGTCCTGACTTTC
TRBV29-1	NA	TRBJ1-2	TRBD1	CSVARQGYGYTF	TGCAGCGTTGCAAGACAGGGCTATGGCTACACCTTC
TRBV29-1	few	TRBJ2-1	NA	CSDREQFF	TGCAGCGACAGGGAGCAGTTCTTC
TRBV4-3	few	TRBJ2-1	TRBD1	CASSQRPGQQSYNEQFF	TGCGCCAGCAGCCAACGCCCGGGACAGCAATCCTACAATGAGCAGTTCTTC
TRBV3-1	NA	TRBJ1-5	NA	CASSQDSRYYQPQHF	TGTGCCAGCAGCCAAGATAGCCGTTACTACCAGCCCCAGCATTTT
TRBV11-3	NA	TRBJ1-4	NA	CASSGGQNLNEKLFF	TGTGCCAGCAGCGGCGGACAGAACCTTAATGAAAAACTGTTTTTT
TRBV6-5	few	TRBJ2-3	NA	CASSSGWGDTQYF	TGTGCCAGCAGTTCGGGCTGGGGAGATACGCAGTATTTT
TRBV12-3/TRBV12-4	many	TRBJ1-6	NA	CASSTQTYNSPLHF	TGTGCCAGCAGTACCCAAACCTATAATTCACCCCTCCACTTT
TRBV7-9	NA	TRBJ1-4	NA	CASSLGEATNEKLFF	TGTGCCAGCAGCTTGGGCGAGGCTACTAATGAAAAACTGTTTTTT
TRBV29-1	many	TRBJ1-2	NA	CSVDRPIYGYTF	TGCAGCGTTGACCGTCCGATCTATGGCTACACCTTC
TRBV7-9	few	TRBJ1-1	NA	CASSNEGGTEAFF	TGTGCCAGCAGTAATGAGGGGGGCACTGAAGCTTTCTTT
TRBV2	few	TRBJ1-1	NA	CASRVWTGVTEAFF	TGTGCCAGCAGGGTGTGGACGGGGGTTACTGAAGCTTTCTTT
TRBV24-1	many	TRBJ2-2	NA	CATRRTKSGELFF	TGTGCCACCCGACGGACTAAAAGCGGGGAGCTGTTTTTT
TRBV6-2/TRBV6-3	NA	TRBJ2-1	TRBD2	CASSYSFAGAGEQFF	TGTGCCAGCAGTTACTCGTTTGCGGGAGCTGGTGAGCAGTTCTTC
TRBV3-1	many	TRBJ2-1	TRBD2	CASSQDWGGGSHNEQFF	TGTGCCAGCAGCCAAGATTGGGGCGGGGGTAGTCACAATGAGCAGTTCTTC
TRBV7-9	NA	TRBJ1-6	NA	CASSPGPAPNSPLHF	TGTGCCAGCAGCCCCGGCCCAGCCCCAAATTCACCCCTCCACTTT
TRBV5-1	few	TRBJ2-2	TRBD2	CASSLSLAGSSGELFF	TGCGCCAGCAGCTTGTCCCTAGCGGGATCATCCGGGGAGCTGTTTTTT
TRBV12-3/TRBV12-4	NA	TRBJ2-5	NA	CASSLGGVETQYF	TGTGCCAGCAGTTTAGGCGGAGTAGAGACCCAGTACTTC
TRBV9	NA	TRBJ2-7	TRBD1	CASSVTGESEQYF	TGTGCCAGCAGCGTGACAGGGGAAAGCGAGCAGTACTTC
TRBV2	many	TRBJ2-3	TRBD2	CASSEEAGADTQYF	TGTGCCAGCAGTGAGGAAGCGGGAGCAGATACGCAGTATTTT
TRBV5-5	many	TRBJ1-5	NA	CASSLGPGYQPQHF	TGTGCCAGCAGCTTGGGCCCGGGATATCAGCCCCAGCATTTT
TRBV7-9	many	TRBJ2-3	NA	CASSSPGLKWGTDTQYF	TGTGCCAGCAGCTCCCCGGGCCTCAAATGGGGCACAGATACGCAGTATTTT
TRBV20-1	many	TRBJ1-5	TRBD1	CSARRPGTGSRGNQPQHF	TGCAGTGCTAGACGTCCCGGGACAGGGTCCAGGGGCAATCAGCCCCAGCATTTT
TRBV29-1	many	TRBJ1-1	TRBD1	CSVQRVTGPNTEAFF	TGCAGCGTGCAGAGGGTGACAGGGCCCAACACTGAAGCTTTCTTT
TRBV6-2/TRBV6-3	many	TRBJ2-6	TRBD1	CASRRGQTLSGANVLTF	TGTGCCAGCAGGAGGGGACAGACTCTCTCTGGGGCCAACGTCCTGACTTTC
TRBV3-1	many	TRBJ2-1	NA	CASSQEPGPKRVF	TGTGCCAGCAGCCAAGAGCCGGGGCCTAAAAGGGTCTTC
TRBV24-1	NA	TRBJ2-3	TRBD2	CATSDLNSGRSTDTQYF	TGTGCCACCAGTGACCTAAATAGCGGGAGGAGCACAGATACGCAGTATTTT
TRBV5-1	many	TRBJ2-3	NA	CASRPAGTDTQYF	TGCGCCAGCAGGCCAGCGGGCACAGATACGCAGTATTTT
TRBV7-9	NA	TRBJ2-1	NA	CASSFLGRTYNEQFF	TGTGCCAGCAGCTTCCTAGGACGGACCTACAATGAGCAGTTCTTC
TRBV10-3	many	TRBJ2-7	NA	CATSETEFYEQYF	TGTGCCACCTCCGAGACAGAGTTCTACGAGCAGTACTTC
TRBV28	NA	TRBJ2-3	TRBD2	CASSPPGTSGSPRDTQYF	TGTGCCAGCAGTCCTCCCGGGACTAGCGGGAGTCCCCGGGATACGCAGTATTTT
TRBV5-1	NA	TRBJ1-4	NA	CASSSDGGDEKLFF	TGCGCCAGCAGCTCGGATGGTGGCGATGAAAAACTGTTTTTT
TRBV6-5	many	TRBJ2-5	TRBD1	CASWGQGLKTQYF	TGTGCCAGCTGGGGACAGGGTCTGAAGACCCAGTACTTC
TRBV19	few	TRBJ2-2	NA	CASSIGLAELFF	TGTGCCAGTAGTATAGGTCTGGCGGAGCTGTTTTTT
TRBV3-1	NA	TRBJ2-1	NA	CASSQSRASYNEQFF	TGTGCCAGCAGCCAAAGTAGGGCCTCCTACAATGAGCAGTTCTTC
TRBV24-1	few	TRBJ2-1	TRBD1	CATSDLNRDREKGEQFF	TGTGCCACCAGTGACCTGAACCGGGACAGGGAAAAGGGCGAGCAGTTCTTC
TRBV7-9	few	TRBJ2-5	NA	CASSPPGEETQYF	TGTGCCAGCAGCCCCCCCGGGGAAGAGACCCAGTACTTC